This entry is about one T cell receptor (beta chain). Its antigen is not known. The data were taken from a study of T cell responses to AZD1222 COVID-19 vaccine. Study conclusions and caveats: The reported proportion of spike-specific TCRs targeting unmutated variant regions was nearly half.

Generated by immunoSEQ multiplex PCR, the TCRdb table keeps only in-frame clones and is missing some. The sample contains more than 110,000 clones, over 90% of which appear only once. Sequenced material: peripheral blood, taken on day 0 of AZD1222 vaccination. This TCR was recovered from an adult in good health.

CDR3 bases: TGCGCCAGCAGCTTAGAGAGCGAGAACACTGAAGCTTTCTTT. The encoded protein is CASSLESENTEAFF. V usage is TRBV5-1 and J usage is TRBJ1-1; D gene ambiguous. The CDR3 spans 14 residues. Germline V gene sequence: CDR1 SGHRS, CDR2 YFSETQ. V was pared by 2 bases and J by 1 base, with 9 bases between.